Listed below are T cell receptor beta chains from one sample, sequenced in a study of vaccination and CD4 T cells after COVID-19. TCRdb fed the PCR reads into MiXCR, producing one record per CDR3 protein. Of 9,000 to 13,000 distinct CDR3 sequences listed, just under 75% are singletons. The antigens these receptors bind are not known. Specimen: CD4+ T cells from blood, cultured in vitro. These receptor sequences come from a human donor who had recovered from COVID-19. The CDR3 runs from the conserved cysteine through the conserved F or W. The order of the fields is D gene, V gene, clone size, J gene, CDR3 DNA, CDR3 protein. A D gene is named only where the DNA matches it firmly. A clone size is listed for some rows: how often the clone was seen (once, few, many), or a class if it is expanded.

d_gene: NA; v_gene: TRBV15; abundance: NA; j_gene: TRBJ1-2; CDR3nt: TGTGCCACCGCCCCGAGTCAGGGAGTCTATGGCTACACCTTC; CDR3aa: CATAPSQGVYGYTF
d_gene: NA; v_gene: TRBV15; abundance: once; j_gene: TRBJ1-6; CDR3nt: TGTGCCACCAGCAGAGACAGAAATTCACCCCTCCACTTT; CDR3aa: CATSRDRNSPLHF
d_gene: NA; v_gene: TRBV28; abundance: few; j_gene: TRBJ2-7; CDR3nt: TGTGCCAGCAGGCGACAGGGAGGGACCTACGAGCAGTACTTC; CDR3aa: CASRRQGGTYEQYF
d_gene: NA; v_gene: TRBV4-1; abundance: NA; j_gene: TRBJ1-1; CDR3nt: TGCGCCAGCAGCCAAGTCGCCCTGAACACTGAAGCTTTCTTT; CDR3aa: CASSQVALNTEAFF
d_gene: NA; v_gene: TRBV6-1; abundance: once; j_gene: TRBJ2-7; CDR3nt: TGTGCCAGCAGTCCAGGGACACCCTACGAGCAGTACTTC; CDR3aa: CASSPGTPYEQYF
d_gene: NA; v_gene: TRBV28; abundance: NA; j_gene: TRBJ2-7; CDR3nt: TGTGCCAGCAGAGGGTCCGCCAACGAGCAGTACTTC; CDR3aa: CASRGSANEQYF
d_gene: NA; v_gene: TRBV25-1; abundance: NA; j_gene: TRBJ1-6; CDR3nt: TGTGCCAGCAGTGCCGATCAACCATTCGGTGGGTCACCCCTCCACTTT; CDR3aa: CASSADQPFGGSPLHF
d_gene: NA; v_gene: TRBV29-1; abundance: few; j_gene: TRBJ1-2; CDR3nt: TGCAGCGTTGAAGGGCCGGGACGTCCCTACACCTTC; CDR3aa: CSVEGPGRPYTF
d_gene: TRBD2; v_gene: TRBV7-8; abundance: NA; j_gene: TRBJ2-5; CDR3nt: TGTGCCAGCAGTCAGCGGGAGGGCCTGTTGAGGGAGACCCAGTACTTC; CDR3aa: CASSQREGLLRETQYF
d_gene: TRBD1; v_gene: TRBV29-1; abundance: NA; j_gene: TRBJ1-2; CDR3nt: TGCAGCGCTGGGACAGGGCCGAGCTACACCTTC; CDR3aa: CSAGTGPSYTF
d_gene: NA; v_gene: TRBV20-1; abundance: large; j_gene: TRBJ2-3; CDR3nt: TGCAGTGCTAGATACTCCGATAGGGGCTCCCTCTATACGCAGTATTTT; CDR3aa: CSARYSDRGSLYTQYF
d_gene: TRBD2; v_gene: TRBV7-8; abundance: NA; j_gene: TRBJ2-3; CDR3nt: TGTGCCAGCAGCCCTCTGACTAGCGGCAGCACAGATACGCAGTATTTT; CDR3aa: CASSPLTSGSTDTQYF
d_gene: NA; v_gene: TRBV28; abundance: few; j_gene: TRBJ2-5; CDR3nt: TGTGCCAGCAGTTTCCCGGTGGAGGCCCAGTACTTC; CDR3aa: CASSFPVEAQYF
d_gene: TRBD2; v_gene: TRBV28; abundance: NA; j_gene: TRBJ2-5; CDR3nt: TGTGCCAGCCAGACTAGCGGGAGAGTTTTGGAGACCCAGTACTTC; CDR3aa: CASQTSGRVLETQYF
d_gene: TRBD2; v_gene: TRBV20-1; abundance: NA; j_gene: TRBJ2-5; CDR3nt: TGCAGTGCTAGGGGTGCGGGCGGGAGGGTAGTTGAGACCCAGTACTTC; CDR3aa: CSARGAGGRVVETQYF
d_gene: NA; v_gene: TRBV27; abundance: NA; j_gene: TRBJ2-5; CDR3nt: TGTGCCAGCACCAAAGTAGGGGGGGAGACCCAGTACTTC; CDR3aa: CASTKVGGETQYF
d_gene: NA; v_gene: TRBV20-1; abundance: NA; j_gene: TRBJ1-5; CDR3nt: TGCAGTGCTAGGTCGGGCGCAGGGGGCAATCAGCCCCAGCATTTT; CDR3aa: CSARSGAGGNQPQHF
d_gene: NA; v_gene: TRBV20-1; abundance: NA; j_gene: TRBJ1-6; CDR3nt: TGCAGTGCTAGAGACCTCAGGGGAGGGAGTTCACCCCTCCACTTT; CDR3aa: CSARDLRGGSSPLHF
d_gene: NA; v_gene: TRBV30; abundance: NA; j_gene: TRBJ1-1; CDR3nt: TGTGCCTGGAGTACCCTCCGGGACACCTACATGAACACTGAAGCTTTCTTT; CDR3aa: CAWSTLRDTYMNTEAFF
d_gene: NA; v_gene: TRBV9; abundance: NA; j_gene: TRBJ2-3; CDR3nt: TGTGCCAGCAGCGTAGCAGAAGTCCGCACAGATACGCAGTATTTT; CDR3aa: CASSVAEVRTDTQYF
d_gene: NA; v_gene: TRBV2; abundance: NA; j_gene: TRBJ1-5; CDR3nt: TGTGCCAGCAGTGAAACGGAGGGCCTCAATCAGCCCCAGCATTTT; CDR3aa: CASSETEGLNQPQHF
d_gene: NA; v_gene: TRBV6-1; abundance: NA; j_gene: TRBJ1-2; CDR3nt: TGTGCCAGCAGTCCATTACAAGGTGTGGGCTATGGCTACACCTTC; CDR3aa: CASSPLQGVGYGYTF
d_gene: NA; v_gene: TRBV20-1; abundance: NA; j_gene: TRBJ2-5; CDR3nt: TGCAGTGCTAGAGAATCGGCGGGGCAAGAGACCCAGTACTTC; CDR3aa: CSARESAGQETQYF
d_gene: NA; v_gene: TRBV20-1; abundance: NA; j_gene: TRBJ1-1; CDR3nt: TGCAGTGCTAGAGACCCGGGGGGGGGAGCTTTCTTT; CDR3aa: CSARDPGGGAFF
d_gene: NA; v_gene: TRBV15; abundance: NA; j_gene: TRBJ1-4; CDR3nt: TGTGCCACCAGCAGAGATCGGACAGTCAGGGAAAAACTGTTTTTT; CDR3aa: CATSRDRTVREKLFF
d_gene: NA; v_gene: TRBV6-1; abundance: NA; j_gene: TRBJ1-5; CDR3nt: TGTGCCACATCTCGGACAGCTTATAGCAATCAGCCCCAGCATTTT; CDR3aa: CATSRTAYSNQPQHF
d_gene: NA; v_gene: TRBV27; abundance: few; j_gene: TRBJ2-7; CDR3nt: TGTGCCAGCAGCCCCCTTCGGGCCTACGAGCAGTACTTC; CDR3aa: CASSPLRAYEQYF
d_gene: TRBD1; v_gene: TRBV29-1; abundance: NA; j_gene: TRBJ1-6; CDR3nt: TGCAGCGTACAGACAGGGTCTGGCTCACCCCTCCACTTT; CDR3aa: CSVQTGSGSPLHF
d_gene: NA; v_gene: TRBV20-1; abundance: NA; j_gene: TRBJ1-1; CDR3nt: TGCAGTGCTCCCCCCCAGGGGCGATCGACTCAAGCTTTCTTT; CDR3aa: CSAPPQGRSTQAFF
d_gene: TRBD1; v_gene: TRBV7-9; abundance: few; j_gene: TRBJ2-6; CDR3nt: TGTGCCAGCAGCCACGGTAGGACAGGCCGAAACTCTGGGGCCAACGTCCTGACTTTC; CDR3aa: CASSHGRTGRNSGANVLTF
d_gene: NA; v_gene: TRBV5-1; abundance: NA; j_gene: TRBJ2-6; CDR3nt: TGCGCCAGCAGCTCCCGACAGGTCCTATCTGGGGCCAACGTCCTGACTTTC; CDR3aa: CASSSRQVLSGANVLTF
d_gene: NA; v_gene: TRBV11-3; abundance: once; j_gene: TRBJ1-1; CDR3nt: TGTGCCAGCAGCTTAGATCGGAGCGCCCCCGAAGCTTTCTTT; CDR3aa: CASSLDRSAPEAFF
d_gene: TRBD1; v_gene: TRBV15; abundance: NA; j_gene: TRBJ1-2; CDR3nt: TGTGCCACCAGCGGGTCAAACAGGGGCTATGGCTACACCTTC; CDR3aa: CATSGSNRGYGYTF
d_gene: NA; v_gene: TRBV10-2; abundance: NA; j_gene: TRBJ1-6; CDR3nt: TGCGCCAGCAGTCGGGGAGGTTCACCCCTCCACTTT; CDR3aa: CASSRGGSPLHF
d_gene: NA; v_gene: TRBV5-5; abundance: NA; j_gene: TRBJ2-7; CDR3nt: TGTGCCAGCAGCTTGGGCGGTGGGGAGCAGTACTTC; CDR3aa: CASSLGGGEQYF
d_gene: TRBD1; v_gene: TRBV2; abundance: medium-sized; j_gene: TRBJ2-7; CDR3nt: TGTGCCAGCAGTGCTGGGACAGAGGTCTACGAGCAGTACTTC; CDR3aa: CASSAGTEVYEQYF
d_gene: NA; v_gene: TRBV25-1; abundance: NA; j_gene: TRBJ1-1; CDR3nt: TGTGCCAGCAGTGGCCCACTCCCAAGAGCTTTCTTT; CDR3aa: CASSGPLPRAFF
d_gene: TRBD2; v_gene: TRBV7-2; abundance: NA; j_gene: TRBJ2-5; CDR3nt: TGTGCCAGCAGCCAAGGACTAGCGGGTTCGAGAGAGACCCAGTACTTC; CDR3aa: CASSQGLAGSRETQYF
d_gene: TRBD2; v_gene: TRBV6-4; abundance: NA; j_gene: TRBJ2-1; CDR3nt: TGTGCCAGCAGTGGGACTAGCGGAGCCTACAATGAGCAGTTCTTC; CDR3aa: CASSGTSGAYNEQFF
d_gene: TRBD1; v_gene: TRBV6-1; abundance: NA; j_gene: TRBJ1-2; CDR3nt: TGTGCCAGCAGGGCGCAGGACAGGGGGCATGGCTACACCTTC; CDR3aa: CASRAQDRGHGYTF
d_gene: TRBD1; v_gene: TRBV5-1; abundance: once; j_gene: TRBJ2-7; CDR3nt: TGCGCCAGCAGCTTGTTGACAGGGGTATCCTACGAGCAGTACTTC; CDR3aa: CASSLLTGVSYEQYF
d_gene: NA; v_gene: TRBV6-5; abundance: few; j_gene: TRBJ1-2; CDR3nt: TGTGCCAGCAGTTACTTACAGAACTATGGCTACACCTTC; CDR3aa: CASSYLQNYGYTF
d_gene: NA; v_gene: TRBV15; abundance: NA; j_gene: TRBJ1-5; CDR3nt: TGTGCCACCAGCAGCCTGATGGGGAAGGTCAATCAGCCCCAGCATTTT; CDR3aa: CATSSLMGKVNQPQHF
d_gene: NA; v_gene: TRBV27; abundance: NA; j_gene: TRBJ1-5; CDR3nt: TGTGCCAGCAGTTGGAAAGGGGGTCAACCCCAGCATTTT; CDR3aa: CASSWKGGQPQHF
d_gene: TRBD2; v_gene: TRBV27; abundance: once; j_gene: TRBJ2-5; CDR3nt: TGTGCCAGCAGGGTCGGGACTAGTGGGAGGGTCCAAGAGACCCAGTACTTC; CDR3aa: CASRVGTSGRVQETQYF
d_gene: NA; v_gene: TRBV24-1; abundance: NA; j_gene: TRBJ2-5; CDR3nt: TGTGCCACCAGAGCCGGGCCACGGGTAGAAGAGACCCAGTACTTC; CDR3aa: CATRAGPRVEETQYF
d_gene: NA; v_gene: TRBV19; abundance: NA; j_gene: TRBJ1-1; CDR3nt: TGTGCCAGTATCAGCATCAGGGGTATCACTGAAGCTTTCTTT; CDR3aa: CASISIRGITEAFF
d_gene: NA; v_gene: TRBV6-2/TRBV6-3; abundance: NA; j_gene: TRBJ2-1; CDR3nt: TGTGCCAGCAGTTACACTCAGGGCACCGTACAGTTCTTC; CDR3aa: CASSYTQGTVQFF
d_gene: NA; v_gene: TRBV12-3/TRBV12-4; abundance: medium-sized; j_gene: TRBJ1-5; CDR3nt: TGTGCCAGCAGTCCCCGGGTCAATCAGCCCCAGCATTTT; CDR3aa: CASSPRVNQPQHF
d_gene: TRBD1; v_gene: TRBV6-2/TRBV6-3; abundance: NA; j_gene: TRBJ2-1; CDR3nt: TGTGCCAGCATCCGGACAGGGGGCAATGAGCAGTTCTTC; CDR3aa: CASIRTGGNEQFF
d_gene: TRBD1; v_gene: TRBV20-1; abundance: NA; j_gene: TRBJ2-3; CDR3nt: TGCAGTGCTAGCCTGACAGGGGCCTACACAGATACGCAGTATTTT; CDR3aa: CSASLTGAYTDTQYF
d_gene: TRBD1; v_gene: TRBV10-3; abundance: NA; j_gene: TRBJ2-5; CDR3nt: TGTGCCATCAGTGGAGGTCGCGGGACAGGGGAAGAGACCCAGTACTTC; CDR3aa: CAISGGRGTGEETQYF
d_gene: NA; v_gene: TRBV30; abundance: NA; j_gene: TRBJ1-2; CDR3nt: TGTGCCTGGAGCGGGGGAAACTATGGCTACACCTTC; CDR3aa: CAWSGGNYGYTF
d_gene: TRBD1; v_gene: TRBV19; abundance: NA; j_gene: TRBJ2-5; CDR3nt: TGTGCCAGTAGTGGGGGTGGGACAGGGGAGGAGACCCAGTACTTC; CDR3aa: CASSGGGTGEETQYF
d_gene: NA; v_gene: TRBV3-1; abundance: NA; j_gene: TRBJ2-1; CDR3nt: TGTGCCAGCAGCCAAGCTTCTTCAGGGTTCTATGAGCAGTTCTTC; CDR3aa: CASSQASSGFYEQFF
d_gene: NA; v_gene: TRBV20-1; abundance: NA; j_gene: TRBJ1-6; CDR3nt: TGCAGTGCTAGGTCTACCGGGAATTCACCCCTCCACTTT; CDR3aa: CSARSTGNSPLHF
d_gene: NA; v_gene: TRBV20-1; abundance: NA; j_gene: TRBJ1-6; CDR3nt: TGCAGTGCAGACCGGGAAAATAATTCACCCCTCCACTTT; CDR3aa: CSADRENNSPLHF
d_gene: NA; v_gene: TRBV14; abundance: NA; j_gene: TRBJ2-5; CDR3nt: TGTGCCAGCAGCCAAGATGGCGGACGGATTAAGCGGGCCGAAGAGACCCAGTACTTC; CDR3aa: CASSQDGGRIKRAEETQYF
d_gene: TRBD1; v_gene: TRBV7-9; abundance: few; j_gene: TRBJ2-7; CDR3nt: TGTGCCAGCAGCACCAGGGGGAAGCAGTACTTC; CDR3aa: CASSTRGKQYF